Here is one TCR beta chain with its context. Its specificity is not known. The data originate from a study of cytomegalovirus exposure and HLA in healthy donors. General study points: Rare TCR sequences dominated, though some public TCRs recurred in many donors.

The PCR employed 60 Vbeta primers together with 13 Jbeta primers. Profiling relied on immunoSEQ multiplex PCR, and the TCRdb table lists in-frame clones only, not all of them. The data show under 200,000 clones, with around two thirds seen just once and 1.1% to 1.5% held by the top ten. Input material: PBMCs. The clonotype was recovered from a man between 45 and 60 years old in good health and CMV-seronegative.

CDR3 residues: CASSFPSGGSSYEQYF. The DNA for the CDR3 is TGTGCCAGCAGCTTCCCGAGCGGGGGAAGCTCCTACGAGCAGTACTTC. The chain couples TRBV11-2 to TRBJ2-7; the match to TRBD2 covers 8 bases. This CDR3 contains 16 residues. Trimming removed 3 bases from V and 0 bases from J; junction bases left unmatched: 7. The germline V gene encodes CDR1 SGHAT and CDR2 FQNNGV.